The 8 T cell receptor beta chains below all came from one sample that was sequenced in a study of blood T cell repertoires in COVID-19. Sequencing was performed with immunoSEQ multiplex PCR; in TCRdb, only in-frame clones are kept and a portion is missing. The sample records about 310,000 clones, roughly 84% being singletons. Sample: peripheral blood. The receptors were gathered from a man aged 50 to 60 with active or convalescent COVID-19.

The chain couples TRBV5-6 to TRBJ1-2, with 8 bases aligning to TRBD1. CDR1 SGHDT and CDR2 YYEEEE come from the germline V gene. The CDR3 is 14 residues long. Germline trimming cut 1 base from V and 10 bases from J; bases unmatched to any gene: 9. The CDR3 region is CASSLKITGGTYTF. In DNA form, the CDR3 reads TGTGCCAGCAGCTTGAAAATCACAGGGGGAACCTACACCTTC.

The rearrangement uses TRBV18 and TRBJ2-3; D is possibly TRBD2 (6 bases). V lost 6 bases, J lost 3 bases, and 16 bases lay in between. The CDR3 is 15 amino acids. CDR1 and CDR2 (germline): KGHSH, LQKENI. The CDR3 sequence: CASSSPGLKTDTQYF. DNA for the CDR3: TGTGCCAGCTCGAGTCCGGGACTGAAAACAGATACGCAGTATTTT.

The genes are TRBV7-9 and TRBJ1-6, with a weak D call TRBD1 (5 bases). The CDR3 length is 14 residues. Germline V gene sequence: CDR1 SEHNR, CDR2 FQNEAQ (reference sequence). V dropped 2 bases and J dropped 10 bases, with 12 bases sitting between them. The CDR3 loop is CASSLTGVGSPLHF. CDR3 DNA: TGTGCCAGCAGCTTAACGGGGGTCGGCTCACCCCTCCACTTT.

The chain uses TRBV10-3 and TRBJ1-6; D not certain. The CDR3 contains 15 residues. Germline V gene lookup returns CDR1 ENHRY and CDR2 SYGVKD. V was clipped by 1 base and J by 5 bases, with 9 bases between them. In DNA form, the CDR3 reads TGTGCCATCAGTGAGTTCTCCTCTAATAATTCACCCCTCCACTTT. Residues: CAISEFSSNNSPLHF.

The chain is built from TRBV18 and TRBJ1-1; D might be TRBD1 (5 bases). The germline gives CDR1 KGHSH, CDR2 LQKENI. CDR3 length: 16 amino acids. The ends were cut back, 3 bases at V and 0 bases at J, with 14 bases in the middle. This CDR3 is CASSPSRTKVNTEAFF. For the CDR3, the DNA is TGTGCCAGCTCACCGTCACGGACAAAGGTGAACACTGAAGCTTTCTTT.

CDR3 DNA: TGTGCCTGCCGGGAACAGGGGATAGGCTATGGCTACACCTTC. Protein product: CACREQGIGYGYTF. This chain uses TRBV19 with TRBJ1-2; 7 bases align to TRBD1. With V trimmed by 11 bases and J by 4 bases, 13 bases remained unmatched. The CDR3 runs 14 residues. Germline-derived CDR1 and CDR2 are LNHDA and SQIVND (reference sequence).

The V gene is TRBV11-2, the J gene TRBJ1-3; no firm D call. From germline, CDR1 is SGHAT and CDR2 FQNNGV. This CDR3 has 14 residues. Trimming left V 3 bases short and J 0 bases short, with 6 bases between. DNA of the CDR3: TGTGCCAGCAGCTTTGGCAGCTCTGGAAACACCATATATTTT. It encodes CASSFGSSGNTIYF.

The chain employs TRBV3-1 (or the pseudogene TRBV3-2) and TRBJ1-1, with TRBD1 as a possible D gene (6 bases). The CDR3 contains 15 residues. Germline V gives CDR1 LGHDT, CDR2 YNNKEL (reference sequence). The V and J ends lost 0 bases and 5 bases respectively, with 13 bases between them. The CDR3 DNA reads TGTGCCAGCAGCCAAGATATGGTCGGACAGACTGAAGCTTTCTTT. Its translation: CASSQDMVGQTEAFF.